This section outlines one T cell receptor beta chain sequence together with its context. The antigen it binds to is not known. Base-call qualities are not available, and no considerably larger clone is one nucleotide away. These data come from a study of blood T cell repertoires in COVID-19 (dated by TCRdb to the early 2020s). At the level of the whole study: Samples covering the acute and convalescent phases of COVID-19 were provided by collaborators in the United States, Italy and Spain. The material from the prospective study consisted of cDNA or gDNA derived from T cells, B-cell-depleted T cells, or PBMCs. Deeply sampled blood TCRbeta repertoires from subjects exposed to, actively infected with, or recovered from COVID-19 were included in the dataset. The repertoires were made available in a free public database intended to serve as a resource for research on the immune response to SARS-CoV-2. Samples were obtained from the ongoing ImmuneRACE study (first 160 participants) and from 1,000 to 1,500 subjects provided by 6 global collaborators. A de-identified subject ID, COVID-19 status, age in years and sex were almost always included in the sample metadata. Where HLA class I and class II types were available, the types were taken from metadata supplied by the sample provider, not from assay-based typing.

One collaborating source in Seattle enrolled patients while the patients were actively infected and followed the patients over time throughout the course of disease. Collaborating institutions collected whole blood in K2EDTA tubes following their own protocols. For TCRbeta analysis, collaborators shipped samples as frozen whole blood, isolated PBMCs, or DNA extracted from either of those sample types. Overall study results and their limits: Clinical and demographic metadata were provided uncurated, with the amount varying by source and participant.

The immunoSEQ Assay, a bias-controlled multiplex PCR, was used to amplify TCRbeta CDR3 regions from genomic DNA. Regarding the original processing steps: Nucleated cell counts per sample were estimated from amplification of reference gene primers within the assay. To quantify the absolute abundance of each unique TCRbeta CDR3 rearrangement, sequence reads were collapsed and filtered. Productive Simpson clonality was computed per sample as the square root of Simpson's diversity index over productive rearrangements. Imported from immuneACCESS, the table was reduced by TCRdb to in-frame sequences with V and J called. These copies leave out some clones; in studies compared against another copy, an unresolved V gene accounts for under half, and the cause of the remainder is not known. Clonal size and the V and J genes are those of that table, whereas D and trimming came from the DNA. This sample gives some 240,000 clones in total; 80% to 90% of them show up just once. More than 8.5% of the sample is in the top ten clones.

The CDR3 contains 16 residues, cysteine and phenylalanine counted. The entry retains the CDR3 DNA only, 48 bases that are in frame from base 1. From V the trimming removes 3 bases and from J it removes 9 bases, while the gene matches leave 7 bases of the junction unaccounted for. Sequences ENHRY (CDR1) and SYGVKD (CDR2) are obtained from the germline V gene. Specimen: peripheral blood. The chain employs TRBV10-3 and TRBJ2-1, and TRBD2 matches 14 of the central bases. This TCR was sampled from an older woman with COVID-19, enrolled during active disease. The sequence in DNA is TGTGCCATCAGTGATTCGACTAGCGGGAGGGGGAGTGAGCAGTTCTTC. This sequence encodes CAISDSTSGRGSEQFF.